What follows are 27 T cell receptor beta chains derived from one specimen sequenced in a study of shared clonotypes between healthy human individuals. The naive CD8 population came from CD45RO-negative cells selected for CCR7, without terminally differentiated effector memory CD45RA+ cells. The data were produced by immunoSEQ multiplex PCR, yet TCRdb's version contains in-frame clones alone and is incomplete. Among about 2.1 million clones listed, just over 90% were seen once. The sequencing sample was made of naive CD8+ T cells from PBMCs. The origin of the receptors is a man younger than 30 in good health. Some clones in this sample may be carry-over from other donors' samples.

This chain connects TRBV27 to TRBJ2-1; 13 bases fit TRBD2. CDR1 is MNHEY, CDR2 SMNVEV, per germline (reference sequence). V was clipped by 4 bases and J by 12 bases; unmatched bases: 9. This CDR3 is 15 amino acids long. Here the CDR3 reads CASSSITSGRAAQFF. As DNA, the CDR3 is TGTGCCAGCAGTTCGATAACTAGCGGGAGGGCCGCGCAGTTCTTC.

The chain recombines TRBV7-9 with TRBJ2-1; D is undetermined. This CDR3 region has 15 residues. Trimming took off 0 bases at V and 6 bases at J, with 12 bases between the two ends. The germline V gene has CDR1 SEHNR and CDR2 FQNEAQ (reference sequence). This CDR3 reads CASSLAPGSGNEQFF. The CDR3 bases are TGTGCCAGCAGCTTAGCGCCAGGCTCGGGCAATGAGCAGTTCTTC.

The chain has TRBV30 and TRBJ2-5, with TRBD1 matching over 8 bases. V lost 0 bases to trimming and J lost 5 bases; unmatched junction nucleotides: 14. Germline CDR1 GTSNPN, CDR2 SVGIG (reference sequence). The CDR3 totals 17 residues. The DNA of the CDR3 is TGTGCCTGGAGTGTACACGGTGGGCAGGGGGCTGATGAGACCCAGTACTTC. It yields the protein CAWSVHGGQGADETQYF.

This chain links TRBV7-9 with TRBJ2-7, with a possible D match to TRBD1 (6 bases). From germline, CDR1 is SEHNR and CDR2 FQNEAQ (reference sequence). CDR3 length: 11 amino acids. V lost 10 bases, J lost 2 bases, and 9 bases lay in between. CDR3 sequence reads: CAIQGTYEQYF. As DNA, the CDR3 is TGTGCCATACAGGGAACCTACGAGCAGTACTTC. The complete variable domain, with remaining parts taken from reference TRBV7-9 and TRBJ2-7, reads DTGVSQNPRHKITKRGQNVTFRCDPISEHNRLYWYRQTLGQGPEFLTYFQNEAQLEKSRLLSDRFSAERPKGSFSTLEIQRTEQGDSAMYLCAIQGTYEQYFGPGTRLTVT.

This chain links TRBV29-1 with TRBJ1-2, with 7 nucleotides matching TRBD1. Per the germline V gene, CDR1 is SQVTM and CDR2 is ANQGSEA. Losses at the gene ends were 0 bases for V and 2 bases for J; bases not matched to a gene: 9. The CDR3 runs 16 residues. CDR3 sequence reads: CSVEDFKGRGNYGYTF. The CDR3 DNA sequence: TGCAGCGTTGAAGATTTTAAGGGCAGGGGGAACTATGGCTACACCTTC.

This sequence joins TRBV6-5 and TRBJ2-1; D is unclear. The CDR3 extends over 15 amino acids. Germline loops: CDR1 MNHEY, CDR2 SVGAGI. The V and J ends lost 0 bases and 0 bases respectively, with 6 bases between them. CDR3 DNA: TGTGCCAGCAGTTACTCAGAGGCCTCCTACAATGAGCAGTTCTTC. This translates into CASSYSEASYNEQFF.

The chain is built from TRBV27 and TRBJ2-3; no definite D call. The V end was cut by 4 bases, the J end by 3 bases, with 8 bases between. The CDR3 has 13 amino acids. CDR1 and CDR2 (germline): MNHEY, SMNVEV (reference sequence). The CDR3 bases are TGTGCCAGCAGTTACGTTGGGACAGATACGCAGTATTTT. It encodes CASSYVGTDTQYF.

J is TRBJ2-7 and V is TRBV30; D perhaps matches TRBD1 (5 bases). V gave up 1 base and J gave up 3 bases, with 13 bases separating them. This CDR3 spans 14 amino acids. Germline V gene lookup returns CDR1 GTSNPN and CDR2 SVGIG (reference sequence). In DNA form, the CDR3 reads TGTGCCTGGAGTGCTCGGGCAGGGCACTACGAGCAGTACTTC. Amino acid sequence: CAWSARAGHYEQYF. Variable domain in full (rest from reference TRBV30 and TRBJ2-7): SQTIHQWPATLVQPVGSPLSLECTVEGTSNPNLYWYRQAAGRGLQLLFYSVGIGQISSEVPQNLSASRPQDRQFILSSKKLLLSDSGFYLCAWSARAGHYEQYFGPGTRLTVT.

The J gene is TRBJ2-3, the V gene TRBV7-9, with D tentatively TRBD1 or TRBD2 (5 bases each). CDR3 length: 13 residues. In germline, CDR1 is SEHNR, CDR2 FQNEAQ (reference sequence). V was pared by 6 bases and J by 14 bases, with 21 bases between. The CDR3 is CASRGSGTPQGYF. The CDR3 bases are TGTGCCAGCAGGGGTTCCGGGACCCCTCAGGGGTATTTT.

For the CDR3, the DNA is TGTGCCAGCAGTGAATGGGGTAGCGGGAGGGTTCAAAATGAGCAGTTCTTC. Protein: CASSEWGSGRVQNEQFF. The V call is TRBV25-1, the J call TRBJ2-1, with 11 bases that match TRBD2. Germline CDR1 and CDR2: MGHDK and SYGVNS. The CDR3 contains 17 residues. Trimming cost V 1 base and J 7 bases; bases outside gene matches: 9.

The rearrangement links TRBV28 to TRBJ2-7, with D possibly TRBD2 on 6 matching bases. Trimming left V 6 bases short and J 4 bases short, with 16 bases between. The CDR3 totals 14 residues. The germline CDR1 and CDR2 sequences are MDHEN and SYDVKM. DNA of the CDR3: TGTGCCAGCAGCCCGGGAGTGGGTGCTTACGAGCAGTACTTC. It codes for CASSPGVGAYEQYF.

The rearrangement links TRBV4-3 to TRBJ2-3; 14 nucleotides agree with TRBD2. V shed 2 bases, J shed 5 bases, and the junction held 6 bases outside the gene matches. Germline CDR1 and CDR2: LGHNA and YSLEER. CDR3 length: 17 residues. The CDR3 DNA reads as TGCGCCAGCAGCCAACCAACGGGACTAGCGGGAGTAGATACGCAGTATTTT. It yields the protein CASSQPTGLAGVDTQYF.

The V and J genes are TRBV11-2 and TRBJ2-7; D may be TRBD2 (6 bases). V dropped 1 base and J dropped 0 bases, with 22 bases sitting between them. The length of the CDR3 is 19 residues. Germline V gene data show CDR1 as SGHAT and CDR2 as FQNNGV. CDR3 nucleotides: TGTGCCAGCAGCTTAGCCTCCTTTTACCTTAGCGGAGCCTCCTACGAGCAGTACTTC. It yields the protein CASSLASFYLSGASYEQYF.

Remarks on this clone: The junction departs from the called germline gene at one end, perhaps through a read error. The gene calls are TRBV12-5 and TRBJ2-5, with no clear D. The CDR3 runs 14 residues. Germline CDR1 LGHNT, CDR2 FRNRAP. This CDR3 is CASGLGSNWETQYF. CDR3 sequence (DNA): TGTGCTAGTGGGTTGGGCTCTAATTGGGAGACCCAGTACTTC.

V and J are TRBV6-7 and TRBJ2-1, with TRBD1 identical over 10 bases. TRBV6-7 is treated as an ORF (open reading frame) with a function not yet certain. The trim removed 5 bases at V and 8 bases at J, leaving 6 bases unmatched. CDR3 length equals 14 residues. The CDR3 loop is CASSGGQGIDEQFF. CDR3 sequence (DNA): TGTGCCAGCAGTGGGGGACAGGGGATCGATGAGCAGTTCTTC.

This rearrangement joins TRBV9 to TRBJ2-3; 11 bases are a match to TRBD2. Germline lookup yields CDR1 SGDLS and CDR2 YYNGEE. This CDR3 is 15 amino acids long. V lost 6 bases to trimming and J lost 1 base; unmatched junction nucleotides: 4. The CDR3 here is CASKTTSGGTDTQYF. The CDR3 bases are TGTGCCAGCAAGACGACTAGCGGGGGCACAGATACGCAGTATTTT.

The gene calls are TRBV5-5 and TRBJ1-1; possibly TRBD1 for D (6 bases). CDR1 is SGHKS, CDR2 YYEKEE, per germline (reference sequence). This CDR3 has 16 amino acids. V was cut by 4 bases and J by 6 bases, with 22 bases left in between. The CDR3 sequence is CASSKKRQVEDPEAFF. The CDR3 DNA reads TGTGCCAGCAGCAAAAAGCGACAGGTCGAGGACCCTGAAGCTTTCTTT.

This sequence joins TRBV27 and TRBJ2-1; D is perhaps TRBD1 (6 bases). Germline lookup yields CDR1 MNHEY and CDR2 SMNVEV (reference sequence). This CDR3 is built from 15 residues. Trimming cost V 5 bases and J 0 bases, with 11 bases left between them. Here the CDR3 reads CASSPGHFSYNEQFF. For the CDR3, the DNA is TGTGCCAGCAGTCCGGGACACTTCTCCTACAATGAGCAGTTCTTC.

In the case of this clone: In the same sample, other DNA sequences code for this CDR3. V gene TRBV28 combines with J gene TRBJ2-2, with D perhaps matching TRBD1 (6 bases). The V end was cut by 1 base, the J end by 0 bases, with 6 bases between. CDR1 MDHEN and CDR2 SYDVKM come from the germline V gene. The CDR3 runs 15 residues. The CDR3 sequence: CASSLYRANTGELFF. The CDR3 coding sequence is TGTGCCAGCAGTTTATACAGGGCGAACACCGGGGAGCTGTTTTTT.

The V gene is TRBV29-1, the J gene TRBJ2-7; 7 bases match TRBD2. V lost 6 bases, J lost 6 bases, and 8 bases stayed unmatched. The germline CDR1 and CDR2 sequences are SQVTM and ANQGSEA. This CDR3 has 12 amino acids. The CDR3 coding sequence is TGCAGCGTCCTAGCGGACCACGGCGAGCAGTACTTC. Translating it yields CSVLADHGEQYF.

This clone was observed once. V usage is TRBV9 and J usage is TRBJ2-3; D may match TRBD1 or TRBD2 (5 bases each). The CDR3 has 16 residues. Germline values: CDR1 SGDLS, CDR2 YYNGEE. The germline V and J ends were trimmed by 1 base and 6 bases, with 18 bases remaining between them. The CDR3 region is CASSVPRDRGSDTQYF. CDR3 nucleotides: TGTGCCAGCAGCGTACCCCGGGACCGGGGATCGGATACGCAGTATTTT.

The chain carries TRBV30 and TRBJ2-7, with D perhaps TRBD1 (6 bases). The CDR3 runs to 15 residues. V was shortened by 0 bases and J by 1 base, with 13 bases between the two germline ends. CDR1 GTSNPN and CDR2 SVGIG come from the germline V gene (reference sequence). The DNA for the CDR3 is TGTGCCTGGAGTGTACCCGGGACACCTTCCTACGAGCAGTACTTC. This encodes CAWSVPGTPSYEQYF.

CDR3 in DNA: TGTGCCAGTAGTACCTGGGACAGGGCTAACTATGGCTACACCTTC. Residues: CASSTWDRANYGYTF. This chain connects TRBV19 to TRBJ1-2; 9 bases line up with TRBD1. J gave up 0 bases and V 4 bases, and 3 bases lay outside the gene matches. This CDR3 is 15 amino acids long. CDR1 and CDR2 from the germline V gene are LNHDA and SQIVND (reference sequence). Full variable domain (outside the CDR3, taken from reference TRBV19 and TRBJ1-2): DGGITQSPKYLFRKEGQNVTLSCEQNLNHDAMYWYRQDPGQGLRLIYYSQIVNDFQKGDIAEGYSVSREKKESFPLTVTSAQKNPTAFYLCASSTWDRANYGYTFGSGTRLTVV.

The J gene is TRBJ2-1, the V gene TRBV19; D remains ambiguous. This CDR3 has 14 amino acids. Trimming stripped 1 base from V and 6 bases from J, with 10 bases between. In germline, CDR1 is LNHDA, CDR2 SQIVND (reference sequence). The CDR3 region has the DNA TGTGCCAGTAGTATAGTCGGCTACGGCAATGAGCAGTTCTTC. Amino acids: CASSIVGYGNEQFF.

This chain links TRBV6-1 with TRBJ2-5; D tentatively reads TRBD1 or TRBD2 (5 bases each). Germline V lookup: CDR1 MNHNS, CDR2 SASEGT. Trimming pared 1 base from V and 5 bases from J, leaving 11 bases between. There are 14 residues in the CDR3. In DNA, the CDR3 is TGTGCCAGCAGTGAAGGAGAGGGGCCGGAGACCCAGTACTTC. The encoded protein is CASSEGEGPETQYF.

The V call is TRBV28, the J call TRBJ2-7; D is unclear. V dropped 2 bases and J dropped 0 bases, with 11 bases sitting between them. Germline lookup yields CDR1 MDHEN and CDR2 SYDVKM. The CDR3 loop spans 15 amino acids. CDR3 nucleotides: TGTGCCAGCAGTTTAATGACCCAAAGCTCCTACGAGCAGTACTTC. Encoded protein: CASSLMTQSSYEQYF. Full variable domain (remainder filled in from reference TRBV28 and TRBJ2-7): DVKVTQSSRYLVKRTGEKVFLECVQDMDHENMFWYRQDPGLGLRLIYFSYDVKMKEKGDIPEGYSVSREKKERFSLILESASTNQTSMYLCASSLMTQSSYEQYFGPGTRLTVT.

The chain couples TRBV7-2 to TRBJ2-1; D might be TRBD2 (5 bases). The ends were cut back, 4 bases at V and 8 bases at J, with 9 bases in the middle. This CDR3 comprises 12 residues. CDR1 SGHTA and CDR2 FQGNSA come from the germline V gene. As DNA, the CDR3 is TGTGCCAGCAGCTCGAGCGGCTATGAGCAGTTCTTC. Translated, it gives CASSSSGYEQFF. Complete variable domain (other parts from reference TRBV7-2 and TRBJ2-1): GAGVSQSPSNKVTEKGKDVELRCDPISGHTALYWYRQSLGQGLEFLIYFQGNSAPDKSGLPSDRFSAERTGGSVSTLTIQRTQQEDSAVYLCASSSSGYEQFFGPGTRLTVL.